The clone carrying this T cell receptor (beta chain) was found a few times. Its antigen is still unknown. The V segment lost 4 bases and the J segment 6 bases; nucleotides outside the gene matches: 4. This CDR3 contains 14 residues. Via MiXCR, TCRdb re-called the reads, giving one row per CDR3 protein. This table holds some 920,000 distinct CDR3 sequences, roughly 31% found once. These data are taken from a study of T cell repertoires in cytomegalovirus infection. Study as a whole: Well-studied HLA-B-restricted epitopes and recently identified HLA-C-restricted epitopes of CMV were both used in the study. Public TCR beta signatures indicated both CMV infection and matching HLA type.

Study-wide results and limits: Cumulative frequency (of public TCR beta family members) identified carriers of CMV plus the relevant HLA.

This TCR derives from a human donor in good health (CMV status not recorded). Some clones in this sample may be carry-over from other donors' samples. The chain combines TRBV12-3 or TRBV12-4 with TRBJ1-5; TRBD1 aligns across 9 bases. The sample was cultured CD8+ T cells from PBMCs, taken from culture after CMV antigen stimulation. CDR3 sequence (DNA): TGTGCCAGCAGTTCCACAGGGGGCCCTCAGCCCCAGCATTTT. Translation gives CASSSTGGPQPQHF.